The T cell receptor beta chain under discussion was sequenced for a study of T cells in pancreatic ductal adenocarcinoma. Assay: immunoSEQ multiplex PCR; the TCRdb copy retains only in-frame clones and omits some. The table has some 16,000 clones, around 91% seen once; the top ten hold 16%. The V segment lost 1 base and the J segment 5 bases; nucleotides outside the gene matches: 10. The CDR3 totals 16 residues. CDR1 SGHVS and CDR2 FQNEAQ come from the germline V gene. Selected pancreatic ductal adenocarcinoma patients had undergone surgery without neoadjuvant therapy. The sequence derives from a human donor with pancreatic ductal adenocarcinoma. The sequenced material came from PBMCs. The genes are TRBV7-8 and TRBJ1-2, with 7 bases fitting TRBD1. This chain's CDR3 is CASSLEGGRGGYGYTF. The CDR3 DNA follows: TGTGCCAGCAGCTTAGAAGGGGGCAGGGGCGGGTATGGCTACACCTTC.